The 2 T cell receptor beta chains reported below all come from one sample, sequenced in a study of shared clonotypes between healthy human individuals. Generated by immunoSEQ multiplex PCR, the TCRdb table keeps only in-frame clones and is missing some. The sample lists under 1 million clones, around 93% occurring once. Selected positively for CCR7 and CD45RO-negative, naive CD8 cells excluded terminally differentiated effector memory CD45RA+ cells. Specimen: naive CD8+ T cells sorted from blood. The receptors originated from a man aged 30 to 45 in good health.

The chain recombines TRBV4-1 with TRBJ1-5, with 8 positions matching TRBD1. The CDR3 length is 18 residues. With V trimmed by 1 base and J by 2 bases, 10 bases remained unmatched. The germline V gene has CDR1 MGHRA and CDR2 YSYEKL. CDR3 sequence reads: CASSQAGGVDLGNQPQHF. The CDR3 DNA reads TGCGCCAGCAGCCAAGCAGGGGGCGTCGATTTAGGCAATCAGCCCCAGCATTTT.

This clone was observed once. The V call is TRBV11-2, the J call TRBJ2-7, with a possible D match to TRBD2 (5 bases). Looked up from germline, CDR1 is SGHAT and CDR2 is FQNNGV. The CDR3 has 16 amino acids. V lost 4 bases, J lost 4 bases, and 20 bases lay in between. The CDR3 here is CASSSWEKLARYEQYF. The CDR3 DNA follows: TGTGCCAGCAGCTCTTGGGAGAAGCTAGCTCGGTACGAGCAGTACTTC.